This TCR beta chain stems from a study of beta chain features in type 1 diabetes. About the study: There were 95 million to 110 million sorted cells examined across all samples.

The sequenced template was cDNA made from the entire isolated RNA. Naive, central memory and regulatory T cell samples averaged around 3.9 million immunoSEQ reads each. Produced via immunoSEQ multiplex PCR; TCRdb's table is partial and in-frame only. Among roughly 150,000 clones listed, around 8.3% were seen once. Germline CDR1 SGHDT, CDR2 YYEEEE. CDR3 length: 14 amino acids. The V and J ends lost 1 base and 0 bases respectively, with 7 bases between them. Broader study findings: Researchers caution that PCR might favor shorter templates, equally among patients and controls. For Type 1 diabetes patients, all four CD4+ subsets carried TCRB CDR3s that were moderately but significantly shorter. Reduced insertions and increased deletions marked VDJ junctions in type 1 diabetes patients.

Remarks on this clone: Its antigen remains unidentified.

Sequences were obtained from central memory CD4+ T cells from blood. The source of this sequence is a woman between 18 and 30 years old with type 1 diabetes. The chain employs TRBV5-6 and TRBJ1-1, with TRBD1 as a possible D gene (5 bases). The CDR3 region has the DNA TGTGCCAGCAGCTTGTCAGGGATGAACACTGAAGCTTTCTTT. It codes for CASSLSGMNTEAFF.